These 18 T cell receptor beta chains came from one sample sequenced in a study of identical twins. Via MiXCR, TCRdb re-called the 5' RACE reads, giving one row per CDR3 protein. The sample lists 500,000 to 550,000 distinct CDR3 sequences; approximately 20% were seen once. This sample also belongs to another study, concerning yellow fever vaccine responses in identical twins.

Input material: CD4+ T cells sorted from blood. The receptors derive from a woman between 18 and 29 years old in good health.

The gene calls are TRBV3-1 and TRBJ2-2; D is unclear. The germline V gene encodes CDR1 LGHDT and CDR2 YNNKEL (reference sequence). The CDR3 length is 16 residues. Trimming removed 4 bases from V and 4 bases from J, with 16 bases in between. In DNA, the CDR3 is TGTGCCAGCAGCCTAAGAACCGGGTTGGGCACCGGGGAGCTGTTTTTT. This encodes CASSLRTGLGTGELFF.

The chain has TRBV7-9 and TRBJ2-7; TRBD2 matches 8 bases. The V and J ends lost 7 bases and 0 bases, in that order; junction bases with no gene match: 14. Per the germline V gene, CDR1 is SEHNR and CDR2 is FQNEAQ (reference sequence). CDR3 length: 17 amino acids. The CDR3 loop reads CASTLGGGGPNSYEQYF. In DNA, the CDR3 is TGTGCCAGCACCCTCGGGGGGGGAGGCCCTAACTCCTACGAGCAGTACTTC. Full variable domain (rest looked up from reference TRBV7-9 and TRBJ2-7): DTGVSQNPRHKITKRGQNVTFRCDPISEHNRLYWYRQTLGQGPEFLTYFQNEAQLEKSRLLSDRFSAERPKGSFSTLEIQRTEQGDSAMYLCASTLGGGGPNSYEQYFGPGTRLTVT.

A few counts support this clonotype. The rearrangement uses TRBV4-1 and TRBJ1-4; D call uncertain. The germline CDR1 and CDR2 sequences are MGHRA and YSYEKL. The CDR3 sequence is 17 residues long. V was cut by 1 base and J by 8 bases, with 20 bases left in between. The CDR3 coding sequence is TGCGCCAGCAGCCAAGGAGCAGGACTTCTTATCGCGGAAAAACTGTTTTTT. It yields the protein CASSQGAGLLIAEKLFF.

Here the CDR3 reads CASSPPKLHPSTDTQYF. The DNA for the CDR3 is TGTGCCAGCAGCCCACCAAAGCTCCATCCTAGCACAGATACGCAGTATTTT. This rearrangement joins TRBV7-2 to TRBJ2-3; D is uncertain. CDR3 length: 17 residues. V was cut by 5 bases and J by 0 bases, with 18 bases left in between. CDR1 and CDR2 from the germline V gene are SGHTA and FQGNSA.

This clonotype turned up a few times. CDR3 protein: CSGLGRDIQYF. In nucleotides, the CDR3 is TGCAGCGGACTCGGCAGGGACATTCAGTACTTC. The chain recombines TRBV29-1 with TRBJ2-4; a possible D gene is TRBD1 (5 bases). The CDR3 is 11 residues long. Trimming left V 7 bases short and J 8 bases short, with 12 bases between. Germline values: CDR1 SQVTM, CDR2 ANQGSEA.

This clonotype was counted a few times. J is TRBJ2-3 and V is TRBV24-1, with 7 bases matching TRBD1. Germline lookup yields CDR1 KGHDR and CDR2 SFDVKD. This CDR3 has 15 residues. The V segment lost 6 bases and the J segment 0 bases; nucleotides outside the gene matches: 5. CDR3 sequence: CATSRTGASTDTQYF. The CDR3 nucleotides read TGTGCCACCAGTCGGACAGGAGCTAGCACAGATACGCAGTATTTT.

The genes are TRBV10-3 and TRBJ2-1; TRBD1 matches at 8 bases. Germline V CDR1 and CDR2: ENHRY, SYGVKD. The CDR3 runs 16 residues. The J segment lost 0 bases and the V segment lost 2 bases, leaving 3 bases of the junction unmatched. The CDR3 DNA sequence: TGTGCCATCAGTGAGAACAGGGGGAGCTCCTACAATGAGCAGTTCTTC. Protein sequence: CAISENRGSSYNEQFF.

This clonotype came up a few times. The chain is built from TRBV12-3 or TRBV12-4 and TRBJ2-1, with TRBD2 matching over 10 bases. The CDR3 runs 15 residues. V shed 6 bases, J shed 9 bases, and the junction held 11 bases outside the gene matches. The CDR3 spells CASRMSGRAYSEQFF. CDR3 sequence (DNA): TGTGCCAGCAGAATGAGCGGGAGGGCCTATTCTGAGCAGTTCTTC.

The chain combines TRBV5-1 with TRBJ2-2, with a weak D call TRBD1 (5 bases). Germline V lookup: CDR1 SGHRS, CDR2 YFSETQ. This CDR3 has 14 residues. V lost 4 bases, J lost 6 bases, and 13 bases lay in between. CDR3 amino acids: CASSRDREAGELFF. As DNA, the CDR3 is TGCGCCAGCAGCCGAGACAGAGAGGCCGGGGAGCTGTTTTTT.

This clonotype occurred a few times. The J gene is TRBJ2-7, the V gene TRBV7-6; possible D gene TRBD2, 7 bases. In germline, CDR1 is SGHVS, CDR2 FNYEAQ. The CDR3 has 13 residues. Trimming pared 6 bases from V and 3 bases from J, leaving 12 bases between. The CDR3 coding sequence is TGTGCCAGCAGAGGGGGAGGGAGCTACGAGCAGTACTTC. Its translation is CASRGGGSYEQYF.

This clonotype was detected only a few times. The CDR3 loop reads CASRAHNEQFF. CDR3 coding DNA: TGTGCCAGCAGGGCGCACAATGAGCAGTTCTTC. The chain couples TRBV6-5 to TRBJ2-1; no firm D call. V lost 6 bases, J lost 5 bases, and 5 bases lay in between. Germline V lookup: CDR1 MNHEY, CDR2 SVGAGI. The CDR3 loop spans 11 amino acids.

This clonotype was recorded a few times. The gene calls are TRBV5-1 and TRBJ2-7, with a possible D match to TRBD1 (6 bases). The CDR3 runs 14 residues. V gave up 0 bases and J gave up 5 bases, with 12 bases separating them. Germline V gene sequence: CDR1 SGHRS, CDR2 YFSETQ. CDR3 loop: CASSLVSGAHEQYF. The CDR3 nucleotides read TGCGCCAGCAGCTTGGTATCAGGGGCCCACGAGCAGTACTTC.

The genes are TRBV29-1 and TRBJ2-2; D possibly uses TRBD1 or TRBD2 (7 bases each). V was pared by 7 bases and J by 0 bases, with 12 bases between. The CDR3 sequence is 14 residues long. Per germline, CDR1 SQVTM and CDR2 ANQGSEA. The CDR3 sequence is CSARGGPNTGELFF. In nucleotides, the CDR3 is TGCAGCGCCAGGGGGGGGCCGAACACCGGGGAGCTGTTTTTT.

The CDR3 nucleotides are TGTGCCAGCGGGGACGTCTATGGCTACACCTTC. Amino acid sequence: CASGDVYGYTF. The chain recombines TRBV12-3 or TRBV12-4 with TRBJ1-2, with D possibly TRBD1 on 5 matching bases. V shed 8 bases and J shed 4 bases, with 8 bases lying between them. This CDR3 spans 11 amino acids.

This clonotype was detected a few times. This chain links TRBV3-1 with TRBJ2-1; the match to TRBD2 covers 10 bases. There are 16 residues in the CDR3. V lost 5 bases and J lost 4; bases outside the gene matches: 8. The germline gives CDR1 LGHDT, CDR2 YNNKEL (reference sequence). CDR3 amino acids: CASSERLAGIYNEQFF. The CDR3, as DNA: TGTGCCAGCAGCGAGCGACTAGCGGGTATATACAATGAGCAGTTCTTC.

The chain is built from TRBV10-3 and TRBJ1-1; possible D gene TRBD1, 5 bases. There are 11 residues in the CDR3. The germline V gene encodes CDR1 ENHRY and CDR2 SYGVKD. The V gene lost 10 bases and the J gene lost 1 base, with 7 bases spanning the gap. DNA of the CDR3: TGTGCCACCGGGACGAACACTGAAGCTTTCTTT. It encodes CATGTNTEAFF.

The chain joins TRBV29-1 to TRBJ2-1; 9 bases fit TRBD2. Germline-derived CDR1 and CDR2 are SQVTM and ANQGSEA. The CDR3 length is 15 residues. The ends lost 4 bases at V and 6 bases at J; junction bases unmatched: 10. As DNA, the CDR3 is TGCAGCGTTGCTTTCCCGGGACTAGCAGTCAATGAGCAGTTCTTC. It encodes CSVAFPGLAVNEQFF.

The genes are TRBV6-1 and TRBJ2-5; D may be TRBD1 (5 bases). This CDR3 spans 16 amino acids. The germline gives CDR1 MNHNS, CDR2 SASEGT. Trimming pared 2 bases from V and 5 bases from J, leaving 18 bases between. CDR3 nucleotides: TGTGCCAGCAGTGAACCTACGGCAGGGAAGGTCGAGACCCAGTACTTC. This translates into CASSEPTAGKVETQYF.